Below, one T cell receptor beta chain is given with its context. It has no known antigen specificity. There are no base qualities to consult, and no much larger clone falls within one base. Memory CD4+ T cells were sorted ex vivo from peripheral blood of narcolepsy patients and healthy controls for TCR Vbeta sequencing. The sample originates from a study of T cells in narcolepsy (dated by TCRdb to the late 2010s). As for the study more broadly: The study enrolled patients with narcolepsy type 1 or type 2 (NT1, NT2) together with healthy control donors. The study sought autoreactive T cells targeting hypocretin neuron self-antigens (hypocretin, TRIB2) in narcolepsy patients, using TCR Vbeta sequencing to track clonotypes in blood and CSF. General study outcomes and caveats: Some blood memory CD4+ repertoires from patients and controls contained no sequences matching autoreactive T cell clones. Plots that compared CSF and blood CD4+ T cell clonotypes from the same patient highlighted HCRT-specific and TRIB2-specific autoreactive clonotypes. Numbers of sequenced blood memory CD4+ clonotypes were comparable, averaging about 40,000 in patients and roughly 32,000 in controls. Autoreactive clonotypes were reported to be detected serially in the blood of the same patients and of different patients, but not in the blood of healthy controls.

The V end gives up 4 bases and the J end 4 bases, leaving 7 bases in the junction not matched to a gene. The CDR3 sequence holds 15 residues, the cysteine and phenylalanine included. Solely the CDR3 DNA is kept, with 45 bases framed from the first base. CDR1 and CDR2 (SGHVS, FNYEAQ) derive from the germline V gene. Preparation of the library involved the immunoSEQ multiplex PCR assay. The table was pulled from immuneACCESS by TCRdb, which kept in-frame rearrangements only. Such tables lose some clones; where checked, under half of the loss comes from unresolved V genes, and the rest has no known cause. The sample has 30,000 to 35,000 clones on record, roughly 80% of them singletons. The top ten clonotypes cover approximately 0.99% of the sample.

The rearranged chain carries TRBV7-6 and TRBJ2-5, with 9 bases matching TRBD1. The sequenced material came from memory (CD45RA-) CD4+ T cells from blood. The cell subset or site label, read with the paper, signifies: memory T cells sorted ex vivo from peripheral blood. The TCR sequence derives from a human donor in good health. The nucleotide sequence is TGTGCCAGCAGCTCGGGACAGGGTTATCGAGAGACCCAGTACTTC. Its translation is CASSSGQGYRETQYF.